The sample holds many counts of the clone carrying this T cell receptor beta chain. Antigen: not known. The CDR3 loop spans 13 amino acids. Trimming at V came to 7 bases and at J to 7 bases, leaving 6 bases not matched to a gene. The V gene's germline CDR1 is SQVTM and CDR2 ANQGSEA. After template switching added a universal primer site, the resulting cDNA carried unique molecular identifiers. One entry per CDR3 protein, called by TCRdb with MiXCR from the 5' RACE reads. The sample has 650,000 to 800,000 distinct CDR3 sequences, about 9.4% seen once. These data come from a study of identical twins. Study-wide findings and caveats: There was an excess of low generation probability in the out-of-frame alpha sequences that twins shared. Within monozygotic twins, out-of-frame TCR alpha sharing was underestimated by the models. Within cord blood, abundant beta clonotypes carried fewer insertions, but memory repertoires showed no such trend.

These same data were also listed under a study on yellow fever vaccine responses in identical twins.

The source of this sequence is a woman between 18 and 30 years old in good health. The chain is built from TRBV29-1 and TRBJ2-1, with 11 bases aligning to TRBD1. Sequencing was performed on PBMCs. The CDR3 DNA sequence: TGCAGCGAAAAGGGACAGGGGGGAAATGAGCAGTTCTTC. Translated, it gives CSEKGQGGNEQFF.